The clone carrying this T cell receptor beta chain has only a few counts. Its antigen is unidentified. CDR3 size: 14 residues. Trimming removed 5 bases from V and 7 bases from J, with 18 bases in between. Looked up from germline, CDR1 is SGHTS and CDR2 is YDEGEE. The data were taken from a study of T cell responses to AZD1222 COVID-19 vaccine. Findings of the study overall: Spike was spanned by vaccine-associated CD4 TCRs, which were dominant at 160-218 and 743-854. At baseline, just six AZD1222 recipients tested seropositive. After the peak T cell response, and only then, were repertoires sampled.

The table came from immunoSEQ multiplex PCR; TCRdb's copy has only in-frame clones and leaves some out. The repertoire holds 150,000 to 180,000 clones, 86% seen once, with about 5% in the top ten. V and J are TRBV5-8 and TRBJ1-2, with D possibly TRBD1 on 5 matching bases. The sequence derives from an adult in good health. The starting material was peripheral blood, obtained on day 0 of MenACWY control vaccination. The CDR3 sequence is CASRGSGRVSGYTF. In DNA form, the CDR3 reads TGTGCCAGCAGGGGGAGCGGCAGGGTCAGTGGCTACACCTTC.